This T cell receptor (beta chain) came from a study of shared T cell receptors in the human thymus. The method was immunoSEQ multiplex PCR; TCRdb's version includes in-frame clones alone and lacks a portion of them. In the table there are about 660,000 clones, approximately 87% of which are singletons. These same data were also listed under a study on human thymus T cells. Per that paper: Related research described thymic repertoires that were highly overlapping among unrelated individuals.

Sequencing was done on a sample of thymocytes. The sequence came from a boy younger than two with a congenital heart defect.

CDR3 sequence reads: CASSPRTGGSSNQPQHF. The CDR3 region has the DNA TGTGCCAGCAGTCCACGGACAGGGGGCTCGAGCAATCAGCCCCAGCATTTT. The rearrangement links TRBV28 to TRBJ1-5; 11 nucleotides match TRBD1. The germline CDR1 and CDR2 sequences are MDHEN and SYDVKM. V dropped 5 bases and J dropped 1; count of bases not matched to a gene: 7. The CDR3 sequence is 17 residues long.